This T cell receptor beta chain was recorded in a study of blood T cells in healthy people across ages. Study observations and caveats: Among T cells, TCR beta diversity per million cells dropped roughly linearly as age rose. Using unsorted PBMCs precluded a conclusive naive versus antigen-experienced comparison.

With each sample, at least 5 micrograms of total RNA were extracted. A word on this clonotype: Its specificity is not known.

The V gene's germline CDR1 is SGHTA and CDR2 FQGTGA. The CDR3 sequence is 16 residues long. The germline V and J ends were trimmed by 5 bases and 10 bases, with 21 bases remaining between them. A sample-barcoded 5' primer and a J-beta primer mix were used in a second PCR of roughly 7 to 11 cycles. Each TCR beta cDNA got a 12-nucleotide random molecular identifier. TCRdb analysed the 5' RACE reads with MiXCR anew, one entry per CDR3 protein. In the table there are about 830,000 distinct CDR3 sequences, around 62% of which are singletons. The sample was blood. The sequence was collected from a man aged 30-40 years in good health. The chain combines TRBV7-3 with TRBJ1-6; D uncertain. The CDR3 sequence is CASSLGKRELGSPLHF. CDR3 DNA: TGTGCCAGCAGCCTTGGAAAAAGGGAGCTGGGGTCACCCCTCCACTTT.